Shown below are 23 T cell receptor beta chains from a single sample sequenced in a study of neoadjuvant nivolumab and ipilimumab in lung cancer. Only in-frame clones appear in the TCRdb table, and some are missing; sequencing was by immunoSEQ multiplex PCR. This sample yields about 28,000 clones, of which 83% are seen a single time; 5.1% belongs to the top ten. The specimen was tumor tissue, collected after neoadjuvant nivolumab, alone or with ipilimumab, at or shortly before surgery. The receptors stem from an adult with non-small cell lung cancer.

The V and J genes are TRBV5-1 and TRBJ2-3, with D tentatively TRBD2 (6 bases). CDR1 and CDR2 from the germline V gene are SGHRS and YFSETQ. Between the trimmed V and J ends, which lost 7 bases and 8 bases, there was a span of 29 bases. The CDR3 loop spans 17 amino acids. CDR3 region: CASGNLARDFPPATQYF. CDR3 DNA: TGCGCCAGCGGCAATCTCGCCCGGGACTTCCCTCCCGCTACGCAGTATTTT. Looking up the rest from reference TRBV5-1 and TRBJ2-3 gives the full variable domain: KAGVTQTPRYLIKTRGQQVTLSCSPISGHRSVSWYQQTPGQGLQFLFEYFSETQRNKGNFPGRFSGRQFSNSRSEMNVSTLELGDSALYLCASGNLARDFPPATQYFGPGTRLTVL.

The V and J genes are TRBV7-8 and TRBJ2-5, with D unclear. The CDR3 covers 12 residues. V was shortened by 1 base and J by 2 bases, with 2 bases between the two germline ends. Germline values: CDR1 SGHVS, CDR2 FQNEAQ. The CDR3 DNA follows: TGTGCCAGCAGCTTAGAACAAGAGACCCAGTACTTC. Protein product: CASSLEQETQYF.

This sequence joins TRBV5-1 and TRBJ2-1, with D tentatively TRBD2 (6 bases). Trimming stripped 0 bases from V and 5 bases from J, with 24 bases between. CDR1 is SGHRS and CDR2 is YFSETQ in the germline V gene. The CDR3 sequence is 19 residues long. The CDR3: CASSLGMKAGTGGNNEQFF. CDR3 DNA: TGCGCCAGCAGCTTGGGTATGAAAGCCGGGACTGGAGGAAACAATGAGCAGTTCTTC.

The J gene is TRBJ1-1, the V gene TRBV2; 12 positions agree with TRBD1. Trimming took 5 bases from V and 12 from J; bases not matched to a gene: 10. The CDR3 contains 14 residues. Germline assignment: CDR1 SNHLY and CDR2 FYNNEI. The CDR3 sequence is CASSPAGTGGETFF. DNA for the CDR3: TGTGCCAGCAGTCCCGCCGGGACAGGGGGCGAAACTTTCTTT.

V usage is TRBV27 and J usage is TRBJ1-5, with a tentative D call TRBD1 (6 bases). Trimming pared 6 bases from V and 1 base from J, leaving 13 bases between. Germline CDR1 is MNHEY and CDR2 is SMNVEV (reference sequence). There are 15 residues in the CDR3. This CDR3 is CASRLQGGSNQPQHF. CDR3 DNA: TGTGCCAGCAGACTACAGGGAGGGAGCAATCAGCCCCAGCATTTT.

This clone was observed a handful of times. This chain links TRBV5-1 with TRBJ2-2; 8 bases agree with TRBD1. The CDR3 has 16 amino acids. V lost 4 bases and J lost 4; bases outside the gene matches: 9. CDR1 is SGHRS, CDR2 YFSETQ, per germline. In DNA, the CDR3 is TGCGCCAGCAGCGGGGACAGGAGACCCCCCACCGGGGAGCTGTTTTTT. This gives the protein CASSGDRRPPTGELFF.

This clone appeared a single time. The chain couples TRBV18 to TRBJ1-2, with 7 nucleotides matching TRBD1. Germline V gives CDR1 KGHSH, CDR2 LQKENI. CDR3 length: 14 residues. V gave up 3 bases and J gave up 3 bases; unmatched junction bases: 4. The CDR3 loop reads CASSPTGIDYGYTF. Here the CDR3 DNA reads TGTGCCAGCTCACCGACAGGGATTGACTATGGCTACACCTTC.

The chain recombines TRBV30 with TRBJ2-5, with 7 nucleotides matching TRBD2. Germline lookup yields CDR1 GTSNPN and CDR2 SVGIG (reference sequence). The CDR3 runs to 11 residues. V shed 4 bases and J 4 bases; nucleotides not matched to a gene: 0. CDR3 nucleotide sequence: TGTGCCTGGACTAGCGGAGAGACCCAGTACTTC. Amino acid sequence: CAWTSGETQYF.

This chain joins TRBV6-5 and TRBJ1-1; 7 bases are shared with TRBD1. Germline V gene lookup returns CDR1 MNHEY and CDR2 SVGAGI. Trimming removed 2 bases from V and 4 bases from J; junction bases left unmatched: 7. The CDR3 contains 15 residues. In nucleotides, the CDR3 is TGTGCCAGCAGTTACGTACAGGGGTGGGGCACTGAAGCTTTCTTT. This gives the protein CASSYVQGWGTEAFF.

As regards this clone: One junction end does not reproduce the germline sequence, and a read error may be involved. The chain uses TRBV7-7 and TRBJ2-3; 8 bases fit TRBD2. The CDR3 has 19 amino acids. Per the germline V gene, CDR1 is SSHAT and CDR2 is FNYEAQ (reference sequence). DNA of the CDR3: TGTGCTAGCAGCTTACGGCCGTCCGGGGGGGTCGGGTCCACAGATACGCAGTATTTT. Its protein product is CASSLRPSGGVGSTDTQYF. Variable domain in full (rest from reference TRBV7-7 and TRBJ2-3): GAGVSQSPRYKVTKRGQDVTLRCDPISSHATLYWYQQALGQGPEFLTYFNYEAQPDKSGLPSDRFSAERPEGSISTLTIQRTEQRDSAMYRCASSLRPSGGVGSTDTQYFGPGTRLTVL.

The chain combines TRBV4-1 with TRBJ2-3; D is undetermined. Germline V gene data show CDR1 as MGHRA and CDR2 as YSYEKL. This CDR3 region has 13 residues. With 0 bases removed from V and 5 bases from J, the gap between germline ends came to 6 bases. In nucleotides, the CDR3 is TGCGCCAGCAGCCAAGATACCGGAGATACGCAGTATTTT. As protein: CASSQDTGDTQYF.

The chain employs TRBV7-9 and TRBJ2-3; perhaps TRBD2 as D (5 bases). V lost 1 base and J 0 bases, leaving 11 bases between the germline ends. Germline V gene sequence: CDR1 SEHNR, CDR2 FQNEAQ (reference sequence). The CDR3 contains 16 residues. CDR3 region: CASSLVISGSTDTQYF. The CDR3 nucleotides read TGTGCCAGCAGCTTAGTGATCAGCGGTAGCACAGATACGCAGTATTTT. Full variable domain (missing parts from reference TRBV7-9 and TRBJ2-3): DTGVSQNPRHKITKRGQNVTFRCDPISEHNRLYWYRQTLGQGPEFLTYFQNEAQLEKSRLLSDRFSAERPKGSFSTLEIQRTEQGDSAMYLCASSLVISGSTDTQYFGPGTRLTVL.

The J gene is TRBJ2-5, the V gene TRBV5-1; unclear D gene. The V gene's germline CDR1 is SGHRS and CDR2 YFSETQ. The CDR3 length is 15 residues. The ends were cut back, 0 bases at V and 2 bases at J, with 11 bases in the middle. CDR3 loop: CASSLAANLQETQYF. CDR3 nucleotide sequence: TGCGCCAGCAGCTTGGCGGCGAACCTACAAGAGACCCAGTACTTC.

The gene calls are TRBV25-1 and TRBJ2-3; 7 bases are shared with TRBD2. J lost 1 base, V lost 3 bases, and 7 bases had no gene match. From germline, CDR1 is MGHDK and CDR2 SYGVNS. This CDR3 has 16 residues. The CDR3: CASSDRAGYGTDTQYF. The CDR3 DNA reads TGTGCCAGCAGTGACCGAGCGGGGTATGGCACAGATACGCAGTATTTT.

As DNA, the CDR3 is TGTGCCAGCAGCTTGGCCGAGACAGCCGCAAACACCATATATTTT. Translated: CASSLAETAANTIYF. The chain carries TRBV5-4 and TRBJ1-3, with D perhaps matching TRBD1 (5 bases). Looked up from germline, CDR1 is SGHNT and CDR2 is YYREEE (reference sequence). The CDR3 loop spans 15 amino acids. Trimming shortened V by 0 bases and J by 6 bases, and 13 bases separated the two germline ends.

This clone was seen a few times. This chain joins TRBV4-1 and TRBJ1-1; 8 bases agree with TRBD1. This CDR3 comprises 14 residues. Germline CDR1 and CDR2: MGHRA and YSYEKL. Trimming at V came to 0 bases and at J to 6 bases, leaving 3 bases not matched to a gene. CDR3 protein: CASSQEDRDAEAFF. CDR3 bases: TGCGCCAGCAGCCAAGAGGACAGGGATGCTGAAGCTTTCTTT.

The genes are TRBV15 and TRBJ1-3; possibly TRBD1 for D (6 bases). CDR1 LNHNV and CDR2 YYDKDF come from the germline V gene (reference sequence). This CDR3 spans 17 amino acids. The V end lost 1 base, the J end lost 1 base, and 14 bases lay between the germline ends. In DNA, the CDR3 is TGTGCCACCAGCAGAGGGGGGGCTGAGGCTTCTGGAAACACCATATATTTT. The encoded protein is CATSRGGAEASGNTIYF.

The genes are TRBV11-3 and TRBJ1-2; perhaps TRBD1 as D (5 bases). The CDR3 contains 12 residues. Germline V CDR1 and CDR2: SGHNT, YENEEA. The V end lost 3 bases, the J end lost 6 bases, and 8 bases lay between the germline ends. In nucleotides, the CDR3 is TGTGCCAGCAGCTTCTCGGGGGATGGCTACACCTTC. Translating it yields CASSFSGDGYTF.

This chain uses TRBV5-6 with TRBJ1-2; TRBD1 matches at 11 bases. Germline CDR1 reads SGHDT; CDR2 reads YYEEEE. The CDR3 covers 15 residues. Trimming removed 4 bases from V and 2 bases from J; junction bases left unmatched: 4. CDR3 DNA sequence: TGTGCCAGCAGCCCGGACAGGGGGCAGAACTATGGCTACACCTTC. As protein: CASSPDRGQNYGYTF.

The rearrangement links TRBV9 to TRBJ2-7, with D tentatively TRBD1 or TRBD2 (6 bases each). From germline, CDR1 is SGDLS and CDR2 YYNGEE. The CDR3 runs to 15 residues. V dropped 2 bases and J dropped 1 base, with 13 bases sitting between them. DNA for the CDR3: TGTGCCAGCAGCGTGGGGGGCAGCTTATCCTACGAGCAGTACTTC. The encoded protein is CASSVGGSLSYEQYF.

The gene calls are TRBV19 and TRBJ1-1; D call uncertain. The CDR3 is made up of 13 amino acids. The V end was cut by 3 bases, the J end by 7 bases, with 12 bases between. In germline, CDR1 is LNHDA, CDR2 SQIVND (reference sequence). The CDR3 reads CASSMRAASEAFF. CDR3 bases: TGTGCCAGTAGTATGAGGGCAGCCAGTGAAGCTTTCTTT.

The chain has TRBV6-1 and TRBJ2-3; 10 bases match TRBD2. Trimming removed 3 bases from V and 3 bases from J; junction bases left unmatched: 3. The CDR3 has 15 amino acids. CDR1 and CDR2 from the germline V gene are MNHNS and SASEGT. CDR3 nucleotide sequence: TGTGCCAGCAGTGACTTAGCGGGGGGTACAGATACGCAGTATTTT. It translates to CASSDLAGGTDTQYF.

This chain joins TRBV5-6 and TRBJ2-7; D gene unclear. Trimming shortened V by 0 bases and J by 0 bases, and 10 bases separated the two germline ends. This CDR3 region has 15 residues. The germline V gene has CDR1 SGHDT and CDR2 YYEEEE. The DNA of the CDR3 is TGTGCCAGCAGCTTGGTGGGCCAGATCTCCTACGAGCAGTACTTC. Translated, it gives CASSLVGQISYEQYF.